Presented here are 25 T cell receptor beta chains from one specimen sequenced in a study of T cell changes during pregnancy in multiple sclerosis. TCRdb's table, derived via immunoSEQ multiplex PCR, lists solely in-frame clones and lacks some. The sample lists 70,000 to 90,000 clones, just under 95% occurring once. Material: peripheral blood, obtained in the second trimester of pregnancy. These receptors all stem from a female donor in good health, enrolled as a control in a pregnancy study.

The V call is TRBV19, the J call TRBJ1-3; no definite D call. From germline, CDR1 is LNHDA and CDR2 SQIVND (reference sequence). This CDR3 has 14 residues. The germline V and J ends were trimmed by 3 bases and 0 bases, with 6 bases remaining between them. CDR3 amino acids: CASSITSSGNTIYF. The DNA of the CDR3 is TGTGCCAGTAGTATCACGAGCTCTGGAAACACCATATATTTT. The entire variable domain, with the rest obtained from reference TRBV19 and TRBJ1-3, is as follows: DGGITQSPKYLFRKEGQNVTLSCEQNLNHDAMYWYRQDPGQGLRLIYYSQIVNDFQKGDIAEGYSVSREKKESFPLTVTSAQKNPTAFYLCASSITSSGNTIYFGEGSWLTVV.

In the case of this clone: Relative to the germline gene, one junction end is altered; a read error may explain this. The V call is TRBV7-7, the J call TRBJ2-7; tentatively, D is TRBD1 (6 bases). CDR3 size: 17 residues. Per germline, CDR1 SSHAT and CDR2 FNYEAQ (reference sequence). Here the CDR3 DNA reads TGTGCTAGCAGCTCGTCGTTGATGGACAGCCGACCCTACGAGCAGTACTTC. It yields the protein CASSSSLMDSRPYEQYF.

The V call is TRBV6-5, the J call TRBJ2-7, with 8 bases fitting TRBD1. Germline V gene sequence: CDR1 MNHEY, CDR2 SVGAGI. The CDR3 runs 13 residues. Germline trimming cut 11 bases from V and 6 bases from J; bases unmatched to any gene: 12. The CDR3 bases are TGTGCCGCCGGGGAGGACAGGGTTAGCGAGCAGTACTTC. Protein product: CAAGEDRVSEQYF.

V usage is TRBV2 and J usage is TRBJ1-1; 7 nucleotides match TRBD1. The CDR3 consists of 16 residues. CDR1 and CDR2 from the germline V gene are SNHLY and FYNNEI. The V and J ends lost 4 bases and 0 bases, in that order; junction bases with no gene match: 8. The CDR3 nucleotides read TGTGCCAGCAGTGGAGGGGGCAGGCCCGTGAACACTGAAGCTTTCTTT. Residues: CASSGGGRPVNTEAFF.

The chain joins TRBV7-2 to TRBJ1-1; 9 bases map to TRBD1. Per the germline V gene, CDR1 is SGHTA and CDR2 is FQGNSA. With V trimmed by 5 bases and J by 0 bases, 7 bases remained unmatched. The CDR3 extends over 16 amino acids. The CDR3: CASSPRDRVLNTEAFF. CDR3 DNA: TGTGCCAGCAGCCCCCGGGACAGGGTCTTGAACACTGAAGCTTTCTTT.

The rearrangement uses TRBV5-1 and TRBJ1-2; D is unresolved. V was clipped by 4 bases and J by 4 bases, with 17 bases between them. The CDR3 is 15 amino acids. The germline V gene encodes CDR1 SGHRS and CDR2 YFSETQ. As DNA, the CDR3 is TGCGCCAGCAGCCCGGACTCCCCCGGCCTCTATGGCTACACCTTC. Protein product: CASSPDSPGLYGYTF.

This sequence joins TRBV7-2 and TRBJ2-3; unclear D gene. The length of the CDR3 is 14 residues. V was clipped by 1 base and J by 1 base, with 6 bases between them. Germline lookup yields CDR1 SGHTA and CDR2 FQGNSA. CDR3 bases: TGTGCCAGCAGCTTAGGGCCTGGCACAGATACGCAGTATTTT. Translation: CASSLGPGTDTQYF.

The V gene is TRBV11-3, the J gene TRBJ2-7; 9 nucleotides agree with TRBD1. V gave up 5 bases and J gave up 4 bases; unmatched junction bases: 6. The V gene's germline CDR1 is SGHNT and CDR2 YENEEA. This CDR3 spans 14 amino acids. DNA for the CDR3: TGTGCCAGCAGCCCGGACAGGGGAGAATACGAGCAGTACTTC. Translation gives CASSPDRGEYEQYF.

A single count supports this clone. The chain links TRBV6-5 to TRBJ1-5; D not resolved. Germline assignment: CDR1 MNHEY and CDR2 SVGAGI. CDR3 size: 14 residues. Trimming stripped 6 bases from V and 0 bases from J, with 9 bases between. The CDR3 is CASSPRGSNQPQHF. The CDR3 DNA reads TGTGCCAGCAGCCCCCGAGGTAGCAATCAGCCCCAGCATTTT.

CDR3 residues: CASSSRRDSPYEQYF. CDR3 nucleotides: TGTGCCAGCAGCTCCCGCAGGGATAGCCCCTACGAGCAGTACTTC. The chain is built from TRBV7-9 and TRBJ2-7; perhaps TRBD1 as D (5 bases). The germline V and J ends were trimmed by 4 bases and 2 bases, with 15 bases remaining between them. The germline V gene has CDR1 SEHNR and CDR2 FQNEAQ (reference sequence). CDR3 length: 15 residues.

The chain joins TRBV28 to TRBJ1-3; D not certain. The germline V gene encodes CDR1 MDHEN and CDR2 SYDVKM. V dropped 5 bases and J dropped 4 bases, with 15 bases sitting between them. The CDR3 totals 15 residues. Written as DNA, the CDR3 is TGTGCCAGCAGTAGTGGAGTTCCCACCGGAAACACCATATATTTT. Protein sequence: CASSSGVPTGNTIYF.

This chain links TRBV4-3 with TRBJ2-2; 8 bases map to TRBD1. V dropped 3 bases and J dropped 3; count of bases not matched to a gene: 6. Per the germline V gene, CDR1 is LGHNA and CDR2 is YSLEER. The CDR3 consists of 16 residues. The CDR3 is CASSQEQGEHTGELFF. In nucleotides, the CDR3 is TGCGCCAGCAGCCAGGAACAGGGGGAACACACCGGGGAGCTGTTTTTT.

The rearrangement joins TRBV25-1 to TRBJ1-1; a possible D gene is TRBD1 (6 bases). Germline V gene data show CDR1 as MGHDK and CDR2 as SYGVNS. The CDR3 covers 13 residues. V shed 2 bases and J shed 5 bases, with 9 bases lying between them. CDR3 coding DNA: TGTGCCAGCAGTGAACGAGGGGGTACTGAAGCTTTCTTT. Its protein product is CASSERGGTEAFF.

The V call is TRBV18, the J call TRBJ1-1; 7 positions match TRBD1. With 5 bases clipped from V and 3 bases from J, the junction kept 3 bases outside the gene matches. The CDR3 sequence is 13 residues long. CDR1 is KGHSH, CDR2 LQKENI, per germline. For the CDR3, the DNA is TGTGCCAGCTCAGCTACAGGGGACACTGAAGCTTTCTTT. Protein: CASSATGDTEAFF.

The rearrangement joins TRBV9 to TRBJ2-5; TRBD1 aligns across 8 bases. Germline CDR1 is SGDLS and CDR2 is YYNGEE. The CDR3 is 15 residues long. V lost 1 base to trimming and J lost 5 bases; unmatched junction nucleotides: 7. The DNA of the CDR3 is TGTGCCAGCAGCGTAACAGGGGGTGTGACGGAGACCCAGTACTTC. It codes for CASSVTGGVTETQYF.

V and J are TRBV19 and TRBJ1-4, with D tentatively TRBD1 (5 bases). V was cut by 4 bases and J by 4 bases, with 19 bases left in between. In germline, CDR1 is LNHDA, CDR2 SQIVND (reference sequence). The CDR3 covers 17 residues. The CDR3: CASSTPYRGTLNEKLFF. The CDR3 coding sequence is TGTGCCAGTAGTACCCCCTATCGCGGGACCCTTAATGAAAAACTGTTTTTT.

V is TRBV7-2 and J is TRBJ1-1; D not certain. The CDR3 loop spans 15 amino acids. V was shortened by 5 bases and J by 6 bases, with 19 bases between the two germline ends. CDR1 SGHTA and CDR2 FQGNSA come from the germline V gene. CDR3 amino acids: CASSQRATGGSEAFF. CDR3 nucleotides: TGTGCCAGCAGCCAGAGGGCCACGGGAGGATCTGAAGCTTTCTTT.

The chain links TRBV10-3 to TRBJ2-3; D gene uncertain. Germline assignment: CDR1 ENHRY and CDR2 SYGVKD. The V gene lost 6 bases and the J gene lost 5 bases, with 15 bases spanning the gap. The CDR3 contains 14 residues. Written as DNA, the CDR3 is TGTGCCATCAGGTCCGGGTCCACGGGAGATACGCAGTATTTT. Its translation is CAIRSGSTGDTQYF.

The chain joins TRBV19 to TRBJ1-5, with TRBD1 matching over 9 bases. J gave up 7 bases and V 4 bases, and 5 bases lay outside the gene matches. The CDR3 runs to 14 residues. Germline V gene lookup returns CDR1 LNHDA and CDR2 SQIVND (reference sequence). The CDR3 is CASSKRTGEQPQHF. CDR3 DNA: TGTGCCAGTAGTAAACGGACAGGGGAACAGCCCCAGCATTTT. The whole variable domain, filled in from reference TRBV19 and TRBJ1-5, reads DGGITQSPKYLFRKEGQNVTLSCEQNLNHDAMYWYRQDPGQGLRLIYYSQIVNDFQKGDIAEGYSVSREKKESFPLTVTSAQKNPTAFYLCASSKRTGEQPQHFGDGTRLSIL.

The rearrangement links TRBV27 to TRBJ2-7; D might be TRBD1 (6 bases). This CDR3 spans 15 amino acids. The germline gives CDR1 MNHEY, CDR2 SMNVEV (reference sequence). With 3 bases removed from V and 4 bases from J, the gap between germline ends came to 16 bases. CDR3 coding DNA: TGTGCCAGCAGTTTGGCCGGACAGTCGTCGTACGAGCAGTACTTC. Amino acids: CASSLAGQSSYEQYF.

The V gene is TRBV30, the J gene TRBJ1-2, with a possible D match to TRBD1 (5 bases). Germline CDR1 is GTSNPN and CDR2 is SVGIG (reference sequence). The length of the CDR3 is 13 residues. CDR3: CARTLGGRDGYTF. CDR3 sequence (DNA): TGTGCACGGACCCTGGGGGGGAGGGATGGCTACACCTTC.

This sequence joins TRBV7-2 and TRBJ2-1; 11 nucleotides line up with TRBD1. CDR1 SGHTA and CDR2 FQGNSA come from the germline V gene. V gave up 3 bases and J gave up 6 bases; unmatched junction bases: 1. This CDR3 is 14 amino acids long. CDR3 loop: CASSFGTGGNEQFF. The CDR3 region has the DNA TGTGCCAGCAGCTTTGGGACAGGGGGCAATGAGCAGTTCTTC.

This clone was counted a single time. The chain is built from TRBV14 and TRBJ2-1, with 8 bases lining up with TRBD2. Germline V gene data show CDR1 as SGHDN and CDR2 as FVKESK. This CDR3 contains 14 residues. The trim removed 4 bases at V and 5 bases at J, leaving 4 bases unmatched. The CDR3 nucleotides read TGTGCCAGCAGCCGTCCGGGACTAGACAATGAGCAGTTCTTC. Translated: CASSRPGLDNEQFF.

This clone was seen only once. The gene calls are TRBV30 and TRBJ2-3, with 10 bases lining up with TRBD2. Looked up from germline, CDR1 is GTSNPN and CDR2 is SVGIG (reference sequence). Trimming cost V 3 bases and J 0 bases; bases outside gene matches: 3. This CDR3 region has 15 residues. The CDR3 is CAWSPSGGSTDTQYF. The CDR3 region has the DNA TGTGCCTGGAGCCCTAGCGGGGGAAGCACAGATACGCAGTATTTT.

The gene calls are TRBV19 and TRBJ1-1; no definite D call. V was cut by 4 bases and J by 3 bases, with 9 bases left in between. The CDR3 contains 13 residues. Germline assignment: CDR1 LNHDA and CDR2 SQIVND (reference sequence). The CDR3 loop is CASSTRRDTEAFF. The CDR3 coding sequence is TGTGCCAGTAGTACCCGACGGGACACTGAAGCTTTCTTT.